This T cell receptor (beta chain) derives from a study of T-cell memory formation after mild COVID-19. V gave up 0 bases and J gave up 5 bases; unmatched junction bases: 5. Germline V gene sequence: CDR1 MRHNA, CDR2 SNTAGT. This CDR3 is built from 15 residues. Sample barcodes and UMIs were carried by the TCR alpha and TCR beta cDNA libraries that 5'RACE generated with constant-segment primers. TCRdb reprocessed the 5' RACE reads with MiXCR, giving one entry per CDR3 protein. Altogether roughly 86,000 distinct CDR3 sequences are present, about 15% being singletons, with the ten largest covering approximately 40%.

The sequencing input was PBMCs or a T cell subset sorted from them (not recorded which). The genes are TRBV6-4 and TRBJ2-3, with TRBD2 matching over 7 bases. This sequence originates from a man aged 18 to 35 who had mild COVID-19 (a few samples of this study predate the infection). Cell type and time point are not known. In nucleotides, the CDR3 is TGTGCCAGCAGTGACTCCTGGGGGGGGGTAGATACGCAGTATTTT. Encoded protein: CASSDSWGGVDTQYF.